This is a list of T cell receptor beta chains from one sample in a study of shared clonotypes between healthy human individuals. Profiling relied on immunoSEQ multiplex PCR, and the TCRdb table lists in-frame clones only, not all of them. The data show about 1,800,000 clones, with 85% to 95% seen just once and 0.95% to 1.5% held by the top ten. Sequenced sample: naive CD8+ T cells sorted from blood. The origin of the receptors is a man aged 18 to 29 in good health. The CDR3 runs from the conserved cysteine through the conserved F or W. D genes are given only for firm matches. Expanded clones are given a class, and other clones once, few, many or no size at all.

TRBJ2-2 . TRBV4-3 . CASSQVEGTGELFF TGCGCCAGCAGCCAAGTAGAGGGTACCGGGGAGCTGTTTTTT
TRBJ2-5 . TRBV28 once CASSPPPSETQYF TGTGCCAGCAGTCCCCCCCCGTCGGAGACCCAGTACTTC
TRBJ2-7 . TRBV10-3 . CAISDGSEDEQYF TGTGCCATCAGTGACGGGTCTGAGGACGAGCAGTACTTC
TRBJ1-2 . TRBV27 . CASSLGTNYGYTF TGTGCCAGCAGTTTAGGGACTAACTATGGCTACACCTTC
TRBJ2-2 . TRBV5-6 . CASSFFDQGAGELFF TGTGCCAGCAGCTTCTTTGATCAAGGGGCCGGGGAGCTGTTTTTT
TRBJ2-2 TRBD1 TRBV11-2 once CASSPGTGHGELFF TGTGCCAGCAGCCCAGGGACAGGGCACGGGGAGCTGTTTTTT
TRBJ1-1 TRBD1 TRBV27 . CASSSFPTGTEAFF TGTGCCAGCAGTTCCTTCCCGACAGGGACTGAAGCTTTCTTT
TRBJ2-7 . TRBV7-9 . CASSSDGSSYEQYF TGTGCCAGCAGCTCGGACGGCAGCTCCTACGAGCAGTACTTC
TRBJ1-4 . TRBV28 . CASSLFRGGEKLFF TGTGCCAGCAGTTTATTCAGGGGTGGTGAAAAACTGTTTTTT
TRBJ2-1 . TRBV27 . CASSFGKSNEQFF TGTGCCAGCAGTTTTGGCAAGTCCAATGAGCAGTTCTTC
TRBJ2-5 . TRBV7-6 . CASSREELVGPETQYF TGTGCCAGCAGCCGAGAGGAGCTAGTAGGTCCAGAGACCCAGTACTTC